These 14 T cell receptor beta chains were sequenced from one sample in a study of blood T cell repertoires in COVID-19. Sequencing was performed with immunoSEQ multiplex PCR; in TCRdb, only in-frame clones are kept and a portion is missing. The repertoire includes some 29,000 clones, roughly nine tenths of them detected once, and around 9.9% sits in the top ten. Sequencing was done on a sample of peripheral blood. These receptors all come from a human donor in a cohort sampled during active COVID-19.

Comment on this clone: Other DNA variants within this sample encode the same CDR3. V is TRBV6-2 or TRBV6-3 and J is TRBJ2-2; TRBD2 agrees at 12 bases. The ends lost 2 bases at V and 4 bases at J; junction bases unmatched: 2. Germline V gene data show CDR1 as MNHEY and CDR2 as SVGEGT. This CDR3 is 16 amino acids long. CDR3 protein: CASSYLAGGPTGELFF. Here the CDR3 DNA reads TGTGCCAGCAGTTACCTAGCGGGGGGGCCCACCGGGGAGCTGTTTTTT.

The chain joins TRBV9 to TRBJ1-5, with D unclear. The CDR3 runs 18 residues. Germline V gives CDR1 SGDLS, CDR2 YYNGEE. V was pared by 4 bases and J by 3 bases, with 23 bases between. The CDR3 protein is CASSPPLTRRVFNQPQHF. In DNA, the CDR3 is TGTGCCAGCAGCCCCCCCCTCACGAGACGGGTGTTCAATCAGCCCCAGCATTTT.

This rearrangement joins TRBV10-3 to TRBJ1-5, with TRBD1 identical over 9 bases. CDR1 and CDR2 (germline): ENHRY, SYGVKD. The CDR3 is made up of 14 amino acids. The junction had 8 bases not matched to a gene; V was cut back by 10 bases and J by 4 bases. Written as DNA, the CDR3 is TGTGCCACCGGTACAGGGGGCGGGAATCAGCCCCAGCATTTT. Amino acids: CATGTGGGNQPQHF.

This clone was found a few times. The chain combines TRBV6-1 with TRBJ1-5; the D gene is possibly TRBD1 (6 bases). V was cut by 2 bases and J by 6 bases, with 11 bases left in between. The CDR3 consists of 14 residues. Germline loops: CDR1 MNHNS, CDR2 SASEGT. The CDR3 region is CASSELGGLQPQHF. The CDR3 DNA is TGTGCCAGCAGTGAATTGGGGGGGCTTCAGCCCCAGCATTTT.

CDR3 amino acids: CASSPTTGLLINNEQFF. CDR3 nucleotide sequence: TGTGCCAGCAGCCCCACGACAGGGCTACTAATAAACAATGAGCAGTTCTTC. The J gene is TRBJ2-1, the V gene TRBV7-2, with 7 bases aligning to TRBD1. The CDR3 is made up of 17 amino acids. Germline assignment: CDR1 SGHTA and CDR2 FQGNSA. J gave up 5 bases and V 5 bases, and 15 bases lay outside the gene matches.

V gene TRBV29-1 combines with J gene TRBJ2-7; maybe TRBD2 (6 bases). V was pared by 6 bases and J by 3 bases, with 15 bases between. CDR1 is SQVTM and CDR2 is ANQGSEA in the germline V gene. The CDR3 runs to 13 residues. Here the CDR3 reads CSVRLGGIYEQYF. The CDR3 nucleotides read TGCAGCGTCCGCCTGGGGGGTATCTACGAGCAGTACTTC.

This clone came up a few times. The gene calls are TRBV5-1 and TRBJ2-7, with TRBD2 identical over 9 bases. CDR1 SGHRS and CDR2 YFSETQ come from the germline V gene. Trimming at V came to 2 bases and at J to 4 bases, leaving 7 bases not matched to a gene. CDR3 length: 15 residues. The CDR3 here is CASSLTGTSFYEQYF. The DNA of the CDR3 is TGCGCCAGCAGCTTAACCGGGACTAGCTTTTACGAGCAGTACTTC.

This clone was counted once. The V and J genes are TRBV19 and TRBJ2-5; D perhaps matches TRBD1 (6 bases). Germline V gives CDR1 LNHDA, CDR2 SQIVND (reference sequence). The CDR3 runs 15 residues. V dropped 6 bases and J dropped 1 base, with 15 bases sitting between them. CDR3 residues: CASSLRDTIQETQYF. The CDR3 coding sequence is TGTGCCAGTAGCTTACGGGACACCATCCAAGAGACCCAGTACTTC.

The chain combines TRBV20-1 with TRBJ2-5; D not certain. Germline CDR1 and CDR2: DFQATT and SNEGSKA (reference sequence). Trimming removed 3 bases from V and 2 bases from J, with 16 bases in between. The length of the CDR3 is 15 residues. As DNA, the CDR3 is TGCAGTGCTAGTATACAGAACAATGCACAAGAGACCCAGTACTTC. It codes for CSASIQNNAQETQYF.

This chain connects TRBV28 to TRBJ1-4; 7 bases are a match to TRBD1. V dropped 7 bases and J dropped 5; count of bases not matched to a gene: 13. The germline V gene has CDR1 MDHEN and CDR2 SYDVKM. The CDR3 runs 16 residues. In DNA form, the CDR3 reads TGTGCCAGCAATAAACCCGGGACAGCCCTAAATGAAAAACTGTTTTTT. Its translation: CASNKPGTALNEKLFF.

This chain uses TRBV10-3 with TRBJ2-7; 8 bases match TRBD2. CDR1 ENHRY and CDR2 SYGVKD come from the germline V gene. Trimming cost V 6 bases and J 1 base; bases outside gene matches: 8. This CDR3 contains 15 residues. This chain's CDR3 is CAISARAGGSYEQYF. The CDR3 DNA sequence: TGTGCCATCAGCGCTCGGGCGGGGGGATCCTACGAGCAGTACTTC.

The V and J genes are TRBV6-5 and TRBJ2-7, with 9 bases identical to TRBD2. The V gene end was trimmed by 4 bases and the J gene end by 6 bases; junction bases not matched to a gene: 7. The length of the CDR3 is 14 residues. Germline assignment: CDR1 MNHEY and CDR2 SVGAGI. The CDR3 coding sequence is TGTGCCAGCAGTTTAGCGGGGGAAACGGGCGAGCAGTACTTC. It specifies CASSLAGETGEQYF.

V gene TRBV7-6 combines with J gene TRBJ2-1; 10 positions agree with TRBD2. V was clipped by 5 bases and J by 10 bases; unmatched bases: 17. This CDR3 spans 17 amino acids. Germline V gives CDR1 SGHVS, CDR2 FNYEAQ. CDR3 bases: TGTGCCAGCAGCCCGCCCACGCATAGCGGGGGGTTCGGAGAGCAGTTCTTC. Translated, it gives CASSPPTHSGGFGEQFF.

The V gene is TRBV7-2, the J gene TRBJ2-7, with D unclear. CDR1 and CDR2 from the germline V gene are SGHTA and FQGNSA. V was trimmed by 4 bases and J by 2 bases, leaving 9 bases between them. This CDR3 spans 13 amino acids. The CDR3 here is CASSSGVTYEQYF. The CDR3 bases are TGTGCCAGCAGCTCCGGTGTTACCTACGAGCAGTACTTC.